One sample yielded the 11 T cell receptor beta chains listed below, sequenced in a study of T cells after yellow fever vaccination. TCRdb recomputed calls from the 5' RACE reads with MiXCR, one row per CDR3 protein. Found here are some 560,000 distinct CDR3 sequences, around 21% of them singletons; the top ten hold roughly an eighth. Specimen: PBMCs, collected 15 days after the yellow fever booster vaccination. These receptors all stem from a man aged 25-45 years who received the YFV17D yellow fever vaccine.

This clonotype was counted between two and nine times. V gene TRBV25-1 combines with J gene TRBJ2-7; 10 positions agree with TRBD2. Germline V gene lookup returns CDR1 MGHDK and CDR2 SYGVNS. V lost 8 bases to trimming and J lost 2 bases; unmatched junction nucleotides: 9. This CDR3 is 15 amino acids long. The CDR3 spells CASLETSGLAYEQYF. CDR3 nucleotides: TGTGCCAGCCTCGAGACTAGCGGGTTAGCCTACGAGCAGTACTTC.

The chain recombines TRBV4-2 with TRBJ2-5, with D hard to call. The CDR3 sequence is 13 residues long. CDR1 and CDR2 from the germline V gene are LGHNA and YNFKEQ. V lost 3 bases, J lost 5 bases, and 10 bases lay in between. This chain's CDR3 is CASSQPVLETQYF. CDR3 sequence (DNA): TGTGCCAGCAGCCAGCCGGTTCTTGAGACCCAGTACTTC.

The chain recombines TRBV19 with TRBJ2-1, with TRBD2 matching over 15 bases. This CDR3 spans 15 amino acids. Unmatched junction bases numbered 4, after V lost 6 bases and J lost 7 bases. Germline V CDR1 and CDR2: LNHDA, SQIVND (reference sequence). The CDR3 DNA is TGTGCCAGTAGATCAGGACTAGCGGGGGGGAATGAGCAGTTCTTC. Translating it yields CASRSGLAGGNEQFF. Drawing the rest from reference TRBV19 and TRBJ2-1, the complete variable domain is DGGITQSPKYLFRKEGQNVTLSCEQNLNHDAMYWYRQDPGQGLRLIYYSQIVNDFQKGDIAEGYSVSREKKESFPLTVTSAQKNPTAFYLCASRSGLAGGNEQFFGPGTRLTVL.

A few counts support this clonotype. This chain joins TRBV6-6 and TRBJ2-1; D gene uncertain. Germline CDR1 reads MNHNY; CDR2 reads SVGAGI (reference sequence). There are 13 residues in the CDR3. V was trimmed by 2 bases and J by 9 bases, leaving 11 bases between them. The CDR3 region is CASSYVPTGEQFF. In DNA, the CDR3 is TGTGCCAGCAGTTACGTCCCGACGGGTGAGCAGTTCTTC.

The table lists this clonotype with a few counts. The gene calls are TRBV10-3 and TRBJ2-1, with TRBD2 identical over 10 bases. CDR3 length: 14 residues. V dropped 11 bases and J dropped 8; count of bases not matched to a gene: 12. The germline V gene has CDR1 ENHRY and CDR2 SYGVKD. The chain's CDR3 is CASYSGLAFDEQFF. The DNA for the CDR3 is TGTGCCTCTTACTCGGGACTAGCGTTCGATGAGCAGTTCTTC.

This chain uses TRBV29-1 with TRBJ2-7; 11 nucleotides match TRBD1. Trimming at V came to 7 bases and at J to 2 bases, leaving 7 bases not matched to a gene. The germline V gene encodes CDR1 SQVTM and CDR2 ANQGSEA. CDR3 length: 14 amino acids. As DNA, the CDR3 is TGCAGCGGGTCCGGGACAGGGGGAGCCTACGAGCAGTACTTC. This sequence encodes CSGSGTGGAYEQYF.

This clonotype was counted between two and nine times. The chain is built from TRBV9 and TRBJ2-5; 9 bases fit TRBD2. CDR3 length: 15 residues. Germline V CDR1 and CDR2: SGDLS, YYNGEE. V was clipped by 0 bases and J by 4 bases; unmatched bases: 4. In nucleotides, the CDR3 is TGTGCCAGCAGCGTAGGAGTAGCGGGAGTAGAGACCCAGTACTTC. Translating gives CASSVGVAGVETQYF.

The J gene is TRBJ2-3, the V gene TRBV29-1; 13 bases fit TRBD2. In germline, CDR1 is SQVTM, CDR2 ANQGSEA. V dropped 4 bases and J dropped 0; count of bases not matched to a gene: 4. The CDR3 is 16 amino acids. DNA of the CDR3: TGCAGCGTTGGCGGACTAGCGGGAGCTAGCACAGATACGCAGTATTTT. This sequence encodes CSVGGLAGASTDTQYF.

This clonotype was detected a few times. The chain is built from TRBV28 and TRBJ2-7; D uncertain. Germline V gene data show CDR1 as MDHEN and CDR2 as SYDVKM. This CDR3 spans 13 amino acids. The germline V and J ends were trimmed by 1 base and 7 bases, with 11 bases remaining between them. DNA for the CDR3: TGTGCCAGCAGTTTATCTGGCATCCGGGAGCAGTACTTC. It codes for CASSLSGIREQYF.

This clonotype was counted ten times or more. The chain employs TRBV6-1 and TRBJ2-1; 9 bases agree with TRBD2. This CDR3 is built from 15 residues. Trimming cost V 4 bases and J 4 bases; bases outside gene matches: 5. Germline CDR1 and CDR2: MNHNS and SASEGT. CDR3 sequence reads: CASSVTSGSYNEQFF. The CDR3 bases are TGTGCCAGCAGTGTAACTAGCGGGTCTTACAATGAGCAGTTCTTC.

The rearrangement uses TRBV20-1 and TRBJ1-4; 7 bases are shared with TRBD1. The germline gives CDR1 DFQATT, CDR2 SNEGSKA (reference sequence). CDR3 length: 16 amino acids. After removal of 3 bases from V and 5 bases from J, the junction contained 12 bases not matched to a gene. CDR3 coding DNA: TGCAGTGCTAGGGGAAGGACAGGATCTGTAAATGAAAAACTGTTTTTT. It yields the protein CSARGRTGSVNEKLFF.